This T cell receptor (beta chain) was sequenced in a study of patients and donors after allogeneic stem cell transplantation. Trimming shortened V by 1 base and J by 2 bases, and 14 bases separated the two germline ends. The germline CDR1 and CDR2 sequences are SEHNR and FQNEAQ (reference sequence). The CDR3 runs to 17 residues. TCRdb redid the calling of the RT-PCR reads with MiXCR, one entry per CDR3 protein. Among approximately 160,000 distinct CDR3 sequences listed, approximately 25% were seen once. This receptor was obtained from a human donor who was either an allogeneic HSCT recipient or a stem cell or donor lymphocyte infusion donor (not recorded which). It is not recorded whose cells these are; they may come from a transplant donor. This chain joins TRBV7-9 and TRBJ2-2; the D is unclear. Source material: blood, either unsorted or a sorted T cell fraction (not recorded which). CDR3: CASSLVPVAPNTGELFF. As DNA, the CDR3 is TGTGCCAGCAGCTTAGTCCCTGTGGCCCCCAACACCGGGGAGCTGTTTTTT.